This T cell receptor (beta chain) stems from a study of cytomegalovirus exposure and HLA in healthy donors. Overall study context: Of several hundred genotyped donors, around 76% clustered with self-reported Caucasian donors.

The PCR had 60 Vbeta and 13 Jbeta primers. Generated by immunoSEQ multiplex PCR, the TCRdb table keeps only in-frame clones and is missing some. Seen here are 150,000 to 200,000 clones, more than 80% observed once, and the top ten hold about 0.64%. Germline V gives CDR1 ENHRY, CDR2 SYGVKD. The CDR3 extends over 13 amino acids. V trimming: 10 bases; J trimming: 9 bases; junction bases outside the gene matches: 10. The chain combines TRBV10-3 with TRBJ2-2, with 8 bases aligning to TRBD1. This TCR derives from a boy younger than 18 in good health and CMV-seronegative. The sequenced sample was PBMCs. Here the CDR3 DNA reads TGTGCCACCGGACAGGGAGTAAACAGGGAGCTGTTTTTT. It encodes CATGQGVNRELFF.